This passage covers 13 T cell receptor beta chains from one sample sequenced in a study of cytomegalovirus exposure and HLA in healthy donors. Primers for the PCR totalled 60 Vbeta and 13 Jbeta. Method: immunoSEQ multiplex PCR; TCRdb's copy keeps in-frame clones and lacks some. Seen here are roughly 130,000 clones, about 66% observed once, and the top ten hold around 1.6%. The sequenced material came from PBMCs. These receptors came from a man aged 25-45 years in good health and CMV-seropositive.

CDR3 loop: CASSPGTSGRGYEQYF. In DNA, the CDR3 is TGTGCCAGCAGCCCAGGGACTAGCGGGAGGGGCTACGAGCAGTACTTC. The chain employs TRBV7-3 and TRBJ2-7; TRBD2 agrees at 16 bases. The CDR3 has 16 residues. Germline CDR1 and CDR2: SGHTA and FQGTGA. V lost 5 bases, J lost 3 bases, and 4 bases stayed unmatched.

A single count supports this clone. V is TRBV7-9 and J is TRBJ2-7; 10 nucleotides align to TRBD1. Germline V gives CDR1 SEHNR, CDR2 FQNEAQ (reference sequence). With V trimmed by 4 bases and J by 6 bases, 9 bases remained unmatched. The CDR3 is made up of 15 amino acids. This chain's CDR3 is CASSYPGQGLREQYF. In DNA, the CDR3 is TGTGCCAGCAGCTATCCGGGACAGGGGCTGCGCGAGCAGTACTTC.

This clone was recorded a few times. The V and J genes are TRBV7-2 and TRBJ2-7, with 15 bases fitting TRBD2. There are 15 residues in the CDR3. The V segment lost 8 bases and the J segment 3 bases; nucleotides outside the gene matches: 5. Germline V gives CDR1 SGHTA, CDR2 FQGNSA. CDR3 protein: CASSGTSGRSYEQYF. CDR3 nucleotides: TGTGCCAGCTCGGGGACTAGCGGGAGGAGCTACGAGCAGTACTTC.

V is TRBV5-6 and J is TRBJ1-5, with D uncertain. Trimming pared 2 bases from V and 5 bases from J, leaving 17 bases between. Germline CDR1 SGHDT, CDR2 YYEEEE. The CDR3 consists of 16 residues. The CDR3 nucleotides are TGTGCCAGCAGCTTCTATGACTCCCGGGATGATCAGCCCCAGCATTTT. Translated: CASSFYDSRDDQPQHF.

The V and J genes are TRBV7-3 and TRBJ2-3; maybe TRBD2 (6 bases). Deletions cut 8 bases from V and 0 bases from J, with 18 bases between. Germline CDR1 SGHTA, CDR2 FQGTGA. The CDR3 loop spans 16 amino acids. CDR3 residues: CASGPGRDRSTDTQYF. The CDR3 DNA sequence: TGTGCCAGCGGACCCGGGCGGGATAGGAGCACAGATACGCAGTATTTT.

This clone showed up just a few times. This chain joins TRBV7-6 and TRBJ2-1, with TRBD1 as a possible D gene (6 bases). Germline V gene sequence: CDR1 SGHVS, CDR2 FNYEAQ. Trimming left V 5 bases short and J 1 base short, with 15 bases between. This CDR3 comprises 16 residues. Written as DNA, the CDR3 is TGTGCCAGCAGCCTGCGGACAGCAGTATCCTACAATGAGCAGTTCTTC. Protein: CASSLRTAVSYNEQFF.

The rearrangement uses TRBV6-5 and TRBJ2-5, with D perhaps matching TRBD2 (5 bases). The germline V gene has CDR1 MNHEY and CDR2 SVGAGI. Trimming took 5 bases from V and 4 from J, leaving 14 bases between them. The CDR3 runs to 14 residues. CDR3 sequence: CASSTTGIPETQYF. The CDR3 DNA sequence: TGTGCCAGCAGTACGACCGGGATCCCAGAGACCCAGTACTTC.

The chain is built from TRBV28 and TRBJ2-5, with 7 bases that match TRBD1. CDR1 MDHEN and CDR2 SYDVKM come from the germline V gene. The CDR3 covers 14 residues. V trimming: 5 bases; J trimming: 7 bases; junction bases outside the gene matches: 10. DNA for the CDR3: TGTGCCAGCAGTCCGACGACAGGGCCGGGGACCCAGTACTTC. Its protein is CASSPTTGPGTQYF.

The chain recombines TRBV7-9 with TRBJ2-7, with TRBD2 identical over 12 bases. Germline V gene lookup returns CDR1 SEHNR and CDR2 FQNEAQ (reference sequence). Germline trimming cut 5 bases from V and 4 bases from J; bases unmatched to any gene: 6. The CDR3 is 15 residues long. DNA of the CDR3: TGTGCCAGCAGCAAACTAGCGGGAGGAGGATACGAGCAGTACTTC. This encodes CASSKLAGGGYEQYF. The full variable domain, in which reference TRBV7-9 and TRBJ2-7 provide the parts outside the CDR3, is DTGVSQNPRHKITKRGQNVTFRCDPISEHNRLYWYRQTLGQGPEFLTYFQNEAQLEKSRLLSDRFSAERPKGSFSTLEIQRTEQGDSAMYLCASSKLAGGGYEQYFGPGTRLTVT.

This chain links TRBV5-1 with TRBJ2-3; D remains ambiguous. V was clipped by 2 bases and J by 3 bases, with 10 bases between them. The CDR3 has 14 residues. Germline V gene lookup returns CDR1 SGHRS and CDR2 YFSETQ. The CDR3 loop is CASSFTRGTDTQYF. The CDR3 DNA reads TGCGCCAGCAGCTTCACCCGAGGTACAGATACGCAGTATTTT. The whole variable domain, filled in from reference TRBV5-1 and TRBJ2-3, reads KAGVTQTPRYLIKTRGQQVTLSCSPISGHRSVSWYQQTPGQGLQFLFEYFSETQRNKGNFPGRFSGRQFSNSRSEMNVSTLELGDSALYLCASSFTRGTDTQYFGPGTRLTVL.

This clone was observed once. The gene calls are TRBV7-9 and TRBJ1-2; D ambiguous. The CDR3 has 14 amino acids. Germline-derived CDR1 and CDR2 are SEHNR and FQNEAQ (reference sequence). Trimming shortened V by 4 bases and J by 1 base, and 10 bases separated the two germline ends. The CDR3 loop reads CASSSAAVNYGYTF. CDR3 nucleotides: TGTGCCAGCAGCTCAGCGGCAGTTAACTATGGCTACACCTTC.

This chain links TRBV14 with TRBJ2-1; D is uncertain. The germline gives CDR1 SGHDN, CDR2 FVKESK. CDR3 length equals 18 residues. V was trimmed by 8 bases and J by 10 bases, leaving 33 bases between them. The CDR3 loop is CASQPTPKVLGSRGEQFF. The DNA for the CDR3 is TGTGCCAGCCAACCCACCCCAAAGGTATTGGGTAGTCGAGGAGAGCAGTTCTTC. Together with reference TRBV14 and TRBJ2-1, the CDR3 gives the full variable domain: EAGVTQFPSHSVIEKGQTVTLRCDPISGHDNLYWYRRVMGKEIKFLLHFVKESKQDESGMPNNRFLAERTGGTYSTLKVQPAELEDSGVYFCASQPTPKVLGSRGEQFFGPGTRLTVL.

The chain is built from TRBV10-2 and TRBJ2-1, with 11 bases identical to TRBD2. V lost 7 bases to trimming and J lost 8 bases; unmatched junction nucleotides: 10. CDR1 is WSHSY, CDR2 SAAADI, per germline. The CDR3 length is 15 residues. The CDR3, as DNA: TGCGCCAGCAAAGAACTAGCGGGAGTTCGGGATGAGCAGTTCTTC. This gives the protein CASKELAGVRDEQFF.